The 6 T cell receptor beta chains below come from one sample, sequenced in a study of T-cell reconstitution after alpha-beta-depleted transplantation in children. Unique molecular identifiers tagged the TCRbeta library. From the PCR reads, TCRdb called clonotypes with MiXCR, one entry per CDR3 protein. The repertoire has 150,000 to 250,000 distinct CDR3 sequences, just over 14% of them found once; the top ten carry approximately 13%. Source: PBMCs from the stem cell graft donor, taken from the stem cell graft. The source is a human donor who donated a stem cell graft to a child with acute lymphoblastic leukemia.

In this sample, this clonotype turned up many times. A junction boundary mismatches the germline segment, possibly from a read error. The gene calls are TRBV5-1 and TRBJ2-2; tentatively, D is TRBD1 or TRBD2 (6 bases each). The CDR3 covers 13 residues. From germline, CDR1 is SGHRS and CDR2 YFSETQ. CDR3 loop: CASCLGGSGELFF. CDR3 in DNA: TGCGCCAGCTGCTTAGGGGGGTCCGGGGAGCTGTTTTTT.

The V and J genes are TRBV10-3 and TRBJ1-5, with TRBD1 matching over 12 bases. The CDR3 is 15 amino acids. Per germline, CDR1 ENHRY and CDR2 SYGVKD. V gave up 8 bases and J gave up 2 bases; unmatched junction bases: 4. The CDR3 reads CAIGTGGDGNQPQHF. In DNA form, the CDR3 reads TGTGCCATCGGGACAGGGGGCGATGGCAATCAGCCCCAGCATTTT.

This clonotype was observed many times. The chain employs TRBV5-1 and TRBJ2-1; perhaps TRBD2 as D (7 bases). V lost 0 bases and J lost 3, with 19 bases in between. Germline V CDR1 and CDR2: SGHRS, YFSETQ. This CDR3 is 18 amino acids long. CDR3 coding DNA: TGCGCCAGCAGCTTGGCCTTAAGGCCAGGGGAGGGCTACAATGAGCAGTTCTTC. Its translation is CASSLALRPGEGYNEQFF.

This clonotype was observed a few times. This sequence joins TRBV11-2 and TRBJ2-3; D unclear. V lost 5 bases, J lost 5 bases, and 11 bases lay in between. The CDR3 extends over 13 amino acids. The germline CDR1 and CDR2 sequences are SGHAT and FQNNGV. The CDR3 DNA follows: TGTGCCAGCAGCCCCTCCCCTATAGATACGCAGTATTTT. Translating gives CASSPSPIDTQYF.

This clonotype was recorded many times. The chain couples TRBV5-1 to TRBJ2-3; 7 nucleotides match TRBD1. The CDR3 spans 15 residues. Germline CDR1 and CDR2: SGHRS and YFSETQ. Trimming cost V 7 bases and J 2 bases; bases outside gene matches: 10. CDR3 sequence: CASGEGASVTDTQYF. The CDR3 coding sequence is TGCGCCAGCGGCGAGGGGGCGAGTGTCACAGATACGCAGTATTTT.

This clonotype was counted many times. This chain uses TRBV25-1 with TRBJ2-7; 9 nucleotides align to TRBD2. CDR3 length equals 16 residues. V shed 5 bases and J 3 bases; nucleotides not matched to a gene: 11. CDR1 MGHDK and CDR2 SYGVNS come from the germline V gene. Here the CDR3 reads CASSKTASGAFYEQYF. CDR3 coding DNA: TGTGCCAGCAGTAAAACCGCTAGCGGGGCCTTCTACGAGCAGTACTTC.